Given below is one TCR beta chain in context. What it binds is not known. The sample belongs to a study of T-cell reconstitution after alpha-beta-depleted transplantation in children. Findings of the study overall: The main origin of T-cell counts and diversity one year after transplant was newly produced T cells. The high TCRbeta diversity at day 60 in some patients came from surviving recipient T cells and thymic progenitors.

Trimming pared 3 bases from V and 1 base from J, leaving 13 bases between. CDR3 length: 15 amino acids. Germline loops: CDR1 SGHRS, CDR2 YFSETQ. During its preparation, the TCRbeta library received unique molecular identifiers. TCRdb processed the PCR reads anew with MiXCR; each CDR3 protein has one entry. This table has about 900,000 distinct CDR3 sequences, about 29% appearing once. The source is a boy younger than two who had a stem cell transplant for SCID, so the T cells may come from the graft donor. The source was PBMCs, mostly from graft donor cells, collected 360 days after TCRalphabeta/CD19-depleted stem cell transplant. This chain connects TRBV5-1 to TRBJ1-1; TRBD1 might be the D (5 bases). CDR3 DNA: TGCGCCAGCAGCTGGGGGGGACGCCCGAACACTGAAGCTTTCTTT. Protein: CASSWGGRPNTEAFF.